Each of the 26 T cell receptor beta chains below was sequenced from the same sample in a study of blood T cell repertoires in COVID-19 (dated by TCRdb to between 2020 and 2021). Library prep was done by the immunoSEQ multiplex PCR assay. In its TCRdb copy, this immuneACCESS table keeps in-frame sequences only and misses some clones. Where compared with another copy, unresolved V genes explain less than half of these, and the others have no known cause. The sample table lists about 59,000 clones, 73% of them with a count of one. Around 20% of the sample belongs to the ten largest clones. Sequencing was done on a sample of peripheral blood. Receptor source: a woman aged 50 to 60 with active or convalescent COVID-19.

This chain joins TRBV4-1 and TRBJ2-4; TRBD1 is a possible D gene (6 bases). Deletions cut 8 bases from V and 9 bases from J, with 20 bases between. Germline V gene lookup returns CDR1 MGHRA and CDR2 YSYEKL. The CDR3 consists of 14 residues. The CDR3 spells CASAFGGAGFIQYF. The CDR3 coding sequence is TGCGCCAGCGCCTTTGGGGGCGCAGGTTTCATTCAGTACTTC.

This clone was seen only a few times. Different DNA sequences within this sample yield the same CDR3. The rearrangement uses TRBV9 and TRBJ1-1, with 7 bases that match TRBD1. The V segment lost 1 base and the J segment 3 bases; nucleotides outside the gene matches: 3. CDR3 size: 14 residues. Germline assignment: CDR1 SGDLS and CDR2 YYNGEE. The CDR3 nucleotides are TGTGCCAGCAGCGTACTAACAGGGGACACTGAAGCTTTCTTT. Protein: CASSVLTGDTEAFF.

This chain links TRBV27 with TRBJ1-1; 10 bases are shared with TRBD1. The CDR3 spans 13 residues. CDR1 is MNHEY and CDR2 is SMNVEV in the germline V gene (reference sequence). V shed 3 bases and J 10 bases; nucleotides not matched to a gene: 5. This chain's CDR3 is CASSFSGQGRAFF. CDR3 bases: TGTGCCAGCAGTTTCTCGGGACAGGGGAGAGCTTTCTTT.

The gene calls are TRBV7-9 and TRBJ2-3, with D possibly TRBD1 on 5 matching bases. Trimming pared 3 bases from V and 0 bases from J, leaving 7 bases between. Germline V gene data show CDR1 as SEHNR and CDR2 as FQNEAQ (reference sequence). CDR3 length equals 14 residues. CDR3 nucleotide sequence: TGTGCCAGCAGCTTGAAGGGGAGCACAGATACGCAGTATTTT. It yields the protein CASSLKGSTDTQYF.

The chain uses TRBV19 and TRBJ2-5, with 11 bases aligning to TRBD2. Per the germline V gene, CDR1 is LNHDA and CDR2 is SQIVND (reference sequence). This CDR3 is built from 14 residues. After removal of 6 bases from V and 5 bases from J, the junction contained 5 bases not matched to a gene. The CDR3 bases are TGTGCCAGTAGGGCGGGACTAGCGGTGGAGACCCAGTACTTC. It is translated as CASRAGLAVETQYF.

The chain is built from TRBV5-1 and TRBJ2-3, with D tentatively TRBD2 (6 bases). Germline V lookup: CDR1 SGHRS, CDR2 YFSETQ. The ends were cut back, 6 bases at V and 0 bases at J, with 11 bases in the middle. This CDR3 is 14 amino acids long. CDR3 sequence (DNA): TGCGCCAGCAATTCGGAGGGTAGCACAGATACGCAGTATTTT. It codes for CASNSEGSTDTQYF. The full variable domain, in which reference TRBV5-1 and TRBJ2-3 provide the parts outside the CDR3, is KAGVTQTPRYLIKTRGQQVTLSCSPISGHRSVSWYQQTPGQGLQFLFEYFSETQRNKGNFPGRFSGRQFSNSRSEMNVSTLELGDSALYLCASNSEGSTDTQYFGPGTRLTVL.

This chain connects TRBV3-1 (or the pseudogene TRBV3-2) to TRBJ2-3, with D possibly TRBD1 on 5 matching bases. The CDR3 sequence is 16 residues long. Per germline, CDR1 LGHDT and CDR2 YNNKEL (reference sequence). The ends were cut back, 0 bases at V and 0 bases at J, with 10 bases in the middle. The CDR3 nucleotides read TGTGCCAGCAGCCAAGAAAGGGGAATAAGCACAGATACGCAGTATTTT. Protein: CASSQERGISTDTQYF.

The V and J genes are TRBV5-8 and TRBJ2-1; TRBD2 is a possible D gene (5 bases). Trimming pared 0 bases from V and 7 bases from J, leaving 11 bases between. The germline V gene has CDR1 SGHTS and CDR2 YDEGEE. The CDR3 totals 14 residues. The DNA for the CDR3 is TGTGCCAGCAGCTTGGATGTAAGGGAGAATGAGCAGTTCTTC. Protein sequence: CASSLDVRENEQFF.

The CDR3 reads CASSLGDRGPSNEQFF. In DNA form, the CDR3 reads TGCGCCAGCAGCTTGGGGGACAGGGGACCATCTAATGAGCAGTTCTTC. This chain uses TRBV5-1 with TRBJ2-1; the match to TRBD1 covers 10 bases. V was pared by 0 bases and J by 7 bases, with 7 bases of the junction left unmatched. The CDR3 has 16 residues. CDR1 is SGHRS, CDR2 YFSETQ, per germline.

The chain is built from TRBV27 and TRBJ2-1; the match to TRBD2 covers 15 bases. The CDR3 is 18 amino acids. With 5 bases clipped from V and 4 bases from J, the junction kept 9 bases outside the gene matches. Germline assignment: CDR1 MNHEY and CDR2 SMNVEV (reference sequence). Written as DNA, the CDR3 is TGTGCCAGCAGTGTGGGACTAGCGGGAGGACTTGGATACAATGAGCAGTTCTTC. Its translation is CASSVGLAGGLGYNEQFF.

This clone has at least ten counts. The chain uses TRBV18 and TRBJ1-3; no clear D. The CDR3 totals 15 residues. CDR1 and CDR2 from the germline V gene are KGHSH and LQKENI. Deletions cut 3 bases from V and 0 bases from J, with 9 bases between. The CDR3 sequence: CASSPPGYSGNTIYF. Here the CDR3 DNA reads TGTGCCAGCTCACCCCCCGGGTACTCTGGAAACACCATATATTTT.

CDR3 sequence: CASSQGVSGGANYGYTF. The CDR3 region has the DNA TGCGCCAGCAGCCAAGGTGTTTCGGGGGGTGCTAACTATGGCTACACCTTC. The chain carries TRBV4-1 and TRBJ1-2; perhaps TRBD1 as D (5 bases). Germline CDR1 reads MGHRA; CDR2 reads YSYEKL. CDR3 length: 17 amino acids. The V gene lost 1 base and the J gene lost 0 bases, with 15 bases spanning the gap.

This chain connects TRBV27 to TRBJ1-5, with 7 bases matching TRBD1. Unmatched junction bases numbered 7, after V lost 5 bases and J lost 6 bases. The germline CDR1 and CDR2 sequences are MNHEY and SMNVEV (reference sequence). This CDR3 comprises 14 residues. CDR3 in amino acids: CASSPQGGGQPQHF. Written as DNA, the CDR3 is TGTGCCAGCAGTCCCCAGGGGGGAGGTCAGCCCCAGCATTTT.

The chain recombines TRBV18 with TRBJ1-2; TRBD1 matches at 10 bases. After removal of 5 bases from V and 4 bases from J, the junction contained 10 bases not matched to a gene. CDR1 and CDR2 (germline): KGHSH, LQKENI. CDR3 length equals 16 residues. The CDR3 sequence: CASSSSSGQGIYGYTF. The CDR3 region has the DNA TGTGCCAGCTCATCATCTTCGGGACAGGGGATCTATGGCTACACCTTC.

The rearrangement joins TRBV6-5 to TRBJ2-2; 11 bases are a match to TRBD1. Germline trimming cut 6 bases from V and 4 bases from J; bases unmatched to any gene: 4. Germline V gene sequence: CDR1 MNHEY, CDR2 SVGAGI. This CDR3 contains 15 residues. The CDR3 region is CASSWGQGGTGELFF. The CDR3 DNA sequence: TGTGCCAGCAGCTGGGGACAGGGGGGCACCGGGGAGCTGTTTTTT.

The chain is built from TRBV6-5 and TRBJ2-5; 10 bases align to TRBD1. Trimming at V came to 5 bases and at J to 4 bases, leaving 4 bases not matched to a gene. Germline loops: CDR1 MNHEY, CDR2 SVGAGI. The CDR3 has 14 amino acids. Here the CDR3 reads CASSNWDRGETQYF. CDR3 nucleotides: TGTGCCAGCAGTAACTGGGACAGGGGAGAGACCCAGTACTTC.

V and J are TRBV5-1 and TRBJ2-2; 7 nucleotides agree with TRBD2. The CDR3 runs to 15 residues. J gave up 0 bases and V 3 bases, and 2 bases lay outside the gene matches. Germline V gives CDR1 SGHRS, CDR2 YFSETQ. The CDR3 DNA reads TGCGCCAGCAGCTGGAGCGGGGCGAACACCGGGGAGCTGTTTTTT. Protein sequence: CASSWSGANTGELFF.

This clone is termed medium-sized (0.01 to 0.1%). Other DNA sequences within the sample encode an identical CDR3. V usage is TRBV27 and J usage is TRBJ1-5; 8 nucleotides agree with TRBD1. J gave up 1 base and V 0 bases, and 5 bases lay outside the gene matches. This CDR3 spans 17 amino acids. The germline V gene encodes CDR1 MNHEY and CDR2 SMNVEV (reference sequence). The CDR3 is CASSLSSGQGSNQPQHF. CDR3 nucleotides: TGTGCCAGCAGTTTATCTTCTGGACAGGGAAGCAATCAGCCCCAGCATTTT.

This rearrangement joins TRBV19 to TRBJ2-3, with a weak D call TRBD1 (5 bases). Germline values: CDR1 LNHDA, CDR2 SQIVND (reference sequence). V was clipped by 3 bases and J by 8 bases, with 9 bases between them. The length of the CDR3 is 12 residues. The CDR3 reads CASSMLQGTQYF. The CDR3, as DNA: TGTGCCAGTAGTATGTTGCAGGGTACGCAGTATTTT. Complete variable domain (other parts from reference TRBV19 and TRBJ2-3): DGGITQSPKYLFRKEGQNVTLSCEQNLNHDAMYWYRQDPGQGLRLIYYSQIVNDFQKGDIAEGYSVSREKKESFPLTVTSAQKNPTAFYLCASSMLQGTQYFGPGTRLTVL.

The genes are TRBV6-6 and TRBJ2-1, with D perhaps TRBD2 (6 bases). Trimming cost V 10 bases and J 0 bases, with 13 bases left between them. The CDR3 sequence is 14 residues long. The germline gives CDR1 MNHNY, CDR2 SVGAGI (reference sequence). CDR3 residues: CATMGGSSYNEQFF. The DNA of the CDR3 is TGTGCCACAATGGGAGGAAGCTCCTACAATGAGCAGTTCTTC.

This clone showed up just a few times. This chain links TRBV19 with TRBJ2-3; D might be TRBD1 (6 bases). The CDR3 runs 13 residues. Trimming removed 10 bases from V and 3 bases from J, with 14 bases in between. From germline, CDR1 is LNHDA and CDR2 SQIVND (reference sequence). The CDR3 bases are TGTGCCACGTGGGTCAGGGGAACAGATACGCAGTATTTT. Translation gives CATWVRGTDTQYF.

The CDR3 nucleotides read TGTGCCAGCAGTGAAAGGCCAGGGCTTCCAGATACGCAGTATTTT. Its translation: CASSERPGLPDTQYF. The chain combines TRBV2 with TRBJ2-3, with D tentatively TRBD1 (5 bases). With 2 bases removed from V and 4 bases from J, the gap between germline ends came to 13 bases. The CDR3 covers 15 residues. Germline CDR1 and CDR2: SNHLY and FYNNEI.

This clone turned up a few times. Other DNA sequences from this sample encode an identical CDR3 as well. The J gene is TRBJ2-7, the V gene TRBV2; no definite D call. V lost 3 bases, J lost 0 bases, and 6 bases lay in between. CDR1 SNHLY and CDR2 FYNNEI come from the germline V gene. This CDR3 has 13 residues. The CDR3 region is CASSDSLSYEQYF. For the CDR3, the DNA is TGTGCCAGCAGTGACAGTCTCTCCTACGAGCAGTACTTC.

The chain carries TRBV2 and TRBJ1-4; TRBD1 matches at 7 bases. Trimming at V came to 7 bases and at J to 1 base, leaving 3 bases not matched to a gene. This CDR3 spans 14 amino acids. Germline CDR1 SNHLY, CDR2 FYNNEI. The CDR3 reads CASNRQGTNEKLFF. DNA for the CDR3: TGTGCCAGCAATCGACAGGGAACTAATGAAAAACTGTTTTTT. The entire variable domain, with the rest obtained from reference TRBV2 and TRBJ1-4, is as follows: EPEVTQTPSHQVTQMGQEVILRCVPISNHLYFYWYRQILGQKVEFLVSFYNNEISEKSEIFDDQFSVERPDGSNFTLKIRSTKLEDSAMYFCASNRQGTNEKLFFGSGTQLSVL.

The CDR3 DNA is TGTGCCAGCAGCTTAAGCTATGAGGGCTCCTACAATGAGCAGTTCTTC. The encoded protein is CASSLSYEGSYNEQFF. The chain employs TRBV11-3 and TRBJ2-1, with a tentative D call TRBD2 (5 bases). The CDR3 is 16 amino acids. Between the trimmed V and J ends, which lost 2 bases and 0 bases, there was a span of 11 bases. In germline, CDR1 is SGHNT, CDR2 YENEEA.

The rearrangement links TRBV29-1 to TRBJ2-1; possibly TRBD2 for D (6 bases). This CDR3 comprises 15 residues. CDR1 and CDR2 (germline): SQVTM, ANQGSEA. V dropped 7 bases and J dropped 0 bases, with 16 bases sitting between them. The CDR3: CSAEGGILSYNEQFF. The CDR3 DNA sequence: TGCAGCGCCGAGGGCGGGATTCTCTCCTACAATGAGCAGTTCTTC.